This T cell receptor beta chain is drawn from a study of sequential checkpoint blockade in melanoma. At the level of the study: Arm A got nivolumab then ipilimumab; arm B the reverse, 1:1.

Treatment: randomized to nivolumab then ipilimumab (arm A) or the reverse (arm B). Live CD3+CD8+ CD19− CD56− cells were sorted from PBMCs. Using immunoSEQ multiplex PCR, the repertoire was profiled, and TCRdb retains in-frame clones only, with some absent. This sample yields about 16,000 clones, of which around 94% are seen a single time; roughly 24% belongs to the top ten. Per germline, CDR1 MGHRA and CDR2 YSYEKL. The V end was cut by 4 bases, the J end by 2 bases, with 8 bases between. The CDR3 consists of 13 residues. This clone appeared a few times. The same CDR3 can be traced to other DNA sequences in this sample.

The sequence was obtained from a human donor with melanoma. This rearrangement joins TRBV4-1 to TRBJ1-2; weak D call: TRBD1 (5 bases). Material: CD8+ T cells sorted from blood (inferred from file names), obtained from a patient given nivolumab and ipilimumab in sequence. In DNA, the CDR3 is TGCGCCAGCAGCCCGGGACTGAACTATGGCTACACCTTC. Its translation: CASSPGLNYGYTF.